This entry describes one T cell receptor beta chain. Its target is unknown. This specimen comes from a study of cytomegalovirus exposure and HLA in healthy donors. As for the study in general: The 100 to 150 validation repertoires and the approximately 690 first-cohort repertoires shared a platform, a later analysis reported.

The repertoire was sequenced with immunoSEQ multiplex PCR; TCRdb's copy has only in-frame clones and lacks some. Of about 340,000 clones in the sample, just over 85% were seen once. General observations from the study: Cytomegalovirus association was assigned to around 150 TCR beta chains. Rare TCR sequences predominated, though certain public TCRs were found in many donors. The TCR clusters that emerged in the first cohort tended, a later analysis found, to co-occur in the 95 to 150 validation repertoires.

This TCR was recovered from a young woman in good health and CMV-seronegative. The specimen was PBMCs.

CDR3 sequence: CASSVDGSGDTQYF. DNA for the CDR3: TGTGCCAGCAGCGTAGACGGGAGCGGAGATACGCAGTATTTT. The chain joins TRBV9 to TRBJ2-3; D may be TRBD2 (6 bases). The CDR3 runs to 14 residues. V lost 0 bases, J lost 5 bases, and 10 bases lay in between. Germline V gene sequence: CDR1 SGDLS, CDR2 YYNGEE.